The rows below give T cell receptor beta chains drawn from one sample of a study of long-term antiretroviral therapy in people with HIV. The protocol was immunoSEQ multiplex PCR, while the TCRdb copy is restricted to in-frame clones and leaves out a portion. Among about 24,000 clones listed, 80% to 90% were seen once. The sequencing here drew on unsorted PBMCs, taken 1.2 years after starting antiretroviral therapy. All receptors derive from a man aged 50 to 59 with HIV. Each CDR3 is given with its conserved first and last residue. The D gene is left open where the match is weak. Not all rows give a size; the values are once, few, many and, for expanded clones, a class.

>once|-|TRBV7-8|TRBJ1-5
TGTGCCAGCAGCCAATCGAGGACAGTTAGCAATCAGCCCCAGCATTTT
CASSQSRTVSNQPQHF
>few|-|TRBV11-3|TRBJ1-6
TGTGCCAGCAGCTTAGGTCCTGGGTCACCCCTCCACTTT
CASSLGPGSPLHF
>once|-|TRBV5-4|TRBJ2-6
TGTGCCAGCACCCAGAACTTCTCTGGGGCCAACGTCCTGACTTTC
CASTQNFSGANVLTF
>once|TRBD2|TRBV5-5|TRBJ2-7
TGTGCCAGCAGCATCGGGACTAGCGGGGGGATTAGGCAGTACTTC
CASSIGTSGGIRQYF
>few|-|TRBV9|TRBJ2-7
TGTGCCAGCAGCGTAAGTTACAGGGAAGGCGTCGAGCAGTACTTC
CASSVSYREGVEQYF
>-|-|TRBV28|TRBJ1-6
TGTGCCAGCATAGCCACAGGTGGTTATTCACCCCTCCACTTT
CASIATGGYSPLHF
>-|-|TRBV6-6|TRBJ2-7
TGTGCCAGTCGGGCAGGCCCGAGAGAGCAGTACTTC
CASRAGPREQYF
>-|-|TRBV9|TRBJ1-3
TGTGCCACCCTATCTGGAAACACCATATATTTT
CATLSGNTIYF
>-|TRBD1|TRBV28|TRBJ1-5
TGTGCCAGCGGAAGGACAGGCCGTAATCAGCCCCAGCATTTT
CASGRTGRNQPQHF
>-|TRBD1|TRBV7-2|TRBJ1-2
TGTGCCAGCAGCTCCGGGACAGGGCGAATTGTGGGCTACACCTTC
CASSSGTGRIVGYTF
>-|-|TRBV6-5|TRBJ2-1
TGTGCCAGCAGTTACTCGCCTGGGGGAAACAATGAGCAGTTCTTC
CASSYSPGGNNEQFF
>-|-|TRBV19|TRBJ1-5
TGTGCCAGTATCCCGACAGACCTAGGTAATCAGCCCCAGCATTTT
CASIPTDLGNQPQHF
>-|TRBD2|TRBV7-6|TRBJ2-3
TGTGCCAGCAGCTCCGATGTCAGCGGGGGGGTTGATCCCGCAGATACGCAGTATTTT
CASSSDVSGGVDPADTQYF
>-|TRBD2|TRBV7-7|TRBJ2-5
TGTGCTAGCAGCCCCTACATCTCCAGCGGGGGGGGCAAAGAGACCCAGTACTTC
CASSPYISSGGGKETQYF
>few|-|TRBV9|TRBJ1-1
TGTGCCAGCAGCGCGGGCCCGAGCACTGAAGCTTTCTTT
CASSAGPSTEAFF